The TCR beta chain described here comes from a study of CD8+ T cells in alopecia areata. The overall study: The share of scalp area affected provided the severity score for treated patients.

The sequencing template was cDNA reverse transcribed from extracted RNA. Sequenced by immunoSEQ multiplex PCR; TCRdb stores in-frame clones only, minus some. Of about 270,000 clones in the sample, roughly 63% are singletons; the top ten hold more than 0.85%. Treatment in this sample: oral pan-JAK inhibitor, 5-10 mg twice daily. Remarks on this clone: The antigen remains undetermined.

General observations from the study: Many expanded lesional clones persisted during tofacitinib (in both scalp and blood). Tofacitinib significantly lowered scalp clonality and expanded CD8+ clones among the top 100. Between patients, shared TCR sequences were less clear than in mice. This was possibly due in part to HLA diversity in the patient population.

Germline assignment: CDR1 SGHTA and CDR2 FQGNSA. This CDR3 region has 15 residues. V lost 7 bases and J lost 2; bases outside the gene matches: 10. The sample in question was CD4+ T cells sorted from blood, obtained around week 52, from a patient treated with tofacitinib. J is TRBJ2-5 and V is TRBV7-2; TRBD1 matches at 7 bases. The receptor comes from a human donor with alopecia areata. CDR3: CASTLGGPGQETQYF. DNA of the CDR3: TGTGCCAGCACCCTAGGGGGCCCGGGGCAAGAGACCCAGTACTTC.